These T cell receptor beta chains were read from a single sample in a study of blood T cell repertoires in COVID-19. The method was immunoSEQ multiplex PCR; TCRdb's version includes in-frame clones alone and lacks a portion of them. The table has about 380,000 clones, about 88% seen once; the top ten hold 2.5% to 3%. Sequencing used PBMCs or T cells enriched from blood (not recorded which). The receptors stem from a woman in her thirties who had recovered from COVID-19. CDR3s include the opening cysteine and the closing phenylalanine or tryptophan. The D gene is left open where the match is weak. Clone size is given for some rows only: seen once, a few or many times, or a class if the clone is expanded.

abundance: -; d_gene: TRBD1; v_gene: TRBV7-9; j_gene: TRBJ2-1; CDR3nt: TGTGCCAGCAGCGGCACCCAGGGACAGGGGGCGCAGTTCTTC; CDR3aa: CASSGTQGQGAQFF
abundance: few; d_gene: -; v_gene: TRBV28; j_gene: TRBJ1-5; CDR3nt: TGTGCCAGCAGTTTAGGGGCCGACCGTGGGGCCCAGCATTTT; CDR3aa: CASSLGADRGAQHF
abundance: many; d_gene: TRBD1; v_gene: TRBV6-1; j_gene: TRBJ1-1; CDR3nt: TGTGCCAGCAGTGGACCCCACCGGGACAGGGGGCGGGGAACTGAAGCTTTCTTT; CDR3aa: CASSGPHRDRGRGTEAFF
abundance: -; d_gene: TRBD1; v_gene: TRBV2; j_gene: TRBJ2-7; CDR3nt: TGTGCCAGCAGTGACCCGGACAGGGGGCCGGATGAGCAGTACTTC; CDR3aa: CASSDPDRGPDEQYF
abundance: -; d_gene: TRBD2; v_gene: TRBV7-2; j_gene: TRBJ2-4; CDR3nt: TGTGCCAGCAGCAAAGGGACTAGCGGGAGTTTCTACTTC; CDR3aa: CASSKGTSGSFYF
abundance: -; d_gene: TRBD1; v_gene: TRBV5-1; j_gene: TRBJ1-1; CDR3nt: TGCGCCAGCAGCTTTGGACAGGAGGGTACTGAAGCTTTCTTT; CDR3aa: CASSFGQEGTEAFF
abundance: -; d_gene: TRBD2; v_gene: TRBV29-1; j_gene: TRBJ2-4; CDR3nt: TGCAGCGTCTCCCTGTGGGGGGGTCGAATAGCCAAAAACATTCAGTACTTC; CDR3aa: CSVSLWGGRIAKNIQYF
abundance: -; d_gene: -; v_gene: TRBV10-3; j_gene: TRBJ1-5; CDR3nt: TGTGCCATCAGTGAGTCGGGAGGGACCGTCGGCAATCAGCCCCAGCATTTT; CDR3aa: CAISESGGTVGNQPQHF
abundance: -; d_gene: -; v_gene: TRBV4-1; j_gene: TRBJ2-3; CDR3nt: TGCGCCAGCAGCCAAATTCAGGGGAGCACAGATACGCAGTATTTT; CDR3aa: CASSQIQGSTDTQYF
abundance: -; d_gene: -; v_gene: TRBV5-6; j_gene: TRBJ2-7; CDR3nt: TGTGCCAGCAGCTCCGGTTTCTCTTCCTACGAGCAGTACTTC; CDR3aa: CASSSGFSSYEQYF
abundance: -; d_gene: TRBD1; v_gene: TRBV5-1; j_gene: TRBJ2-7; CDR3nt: TGCGCCAGCAGGCCGGGACAGGGGGTCTACGAGCAGTACTTC; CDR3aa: CASRPGQGVYEQYF
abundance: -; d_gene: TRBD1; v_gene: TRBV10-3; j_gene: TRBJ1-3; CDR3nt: TGTGCCGTCCGGGACAGGGTATCCTCTGGAAACACCATATATTTT; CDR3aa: CAVRDRVSSGNTIYF
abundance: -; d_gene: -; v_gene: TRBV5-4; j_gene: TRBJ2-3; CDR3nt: TGTGCCAGCAGCCTTTCAGGGCTACGGTTGGCAGATACGCAGTATTTT; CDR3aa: CASSLSGLRLADTQYF
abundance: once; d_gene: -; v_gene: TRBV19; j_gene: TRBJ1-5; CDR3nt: TGTGCCACCGATCAGGGGCAGGGCAATCAGCCCCAGCATTTT; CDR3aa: CATDQGQGNQPQHF
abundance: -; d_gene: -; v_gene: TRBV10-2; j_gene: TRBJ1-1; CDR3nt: TGCGCCAGCAGTGAGTCGCCAACCAACATGAACACTGAAGCTTTCTTT; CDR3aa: CASSESPTNMNTEAFF
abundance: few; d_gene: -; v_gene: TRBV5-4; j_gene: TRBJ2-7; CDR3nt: TGTGCCAGCAGCTTTCGGGGTGCCGAGCAGTACTTC; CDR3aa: CASSFRGAEQYF
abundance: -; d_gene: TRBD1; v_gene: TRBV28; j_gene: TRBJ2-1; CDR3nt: TGTGCCAGCAGTTTACAGGGGGCGTATGAGCAGTTCTTC; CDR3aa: CASSLQGAYEQFF
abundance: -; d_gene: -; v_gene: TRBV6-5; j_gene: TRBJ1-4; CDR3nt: TGTGCCAGCAGTCAGGGGCGTGTATCTGAAAAACTGTTTTTT; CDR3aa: CASSQGRVSEKLFF
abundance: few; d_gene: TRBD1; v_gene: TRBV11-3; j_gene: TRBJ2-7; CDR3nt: TGTGCCAGCAGCCCCTCGGGACAGTCCTACGAGCAGTACTTC; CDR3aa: CASSPSGQSYEQYF
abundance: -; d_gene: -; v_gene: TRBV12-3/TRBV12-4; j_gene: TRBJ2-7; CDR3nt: TGTGCCAGCAGTTTACTAGGATCCTACGAGCAGTACTTC; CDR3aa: CASSLLGSYEQYF